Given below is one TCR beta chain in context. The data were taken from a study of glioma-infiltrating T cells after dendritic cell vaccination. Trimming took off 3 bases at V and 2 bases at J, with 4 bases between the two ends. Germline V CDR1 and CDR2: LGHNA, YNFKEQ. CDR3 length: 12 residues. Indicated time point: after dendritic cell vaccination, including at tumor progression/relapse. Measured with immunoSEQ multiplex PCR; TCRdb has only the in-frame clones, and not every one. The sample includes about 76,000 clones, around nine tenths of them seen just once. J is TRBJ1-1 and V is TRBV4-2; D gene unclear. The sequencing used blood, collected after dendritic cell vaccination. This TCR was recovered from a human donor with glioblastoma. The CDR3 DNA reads TGTGCCAGCAGCCATATAAACACTGAAGCTTTCTTT. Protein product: CASSHINTEAFF.